The sequence of this TCR beta chain was determined in a study of T cells in Graves' hyperthyroidism and ophthalmopathy. Notes on the study in general: A 13 V-J model separated ophthalmopathy from stable hyperthyroidism. Most clonotypes expanded in thyroid above 0.001 were likewise present in blood.

Of note for this clonotype: What it binds is unknown.

Stable Graves' hyperthyroidism meant no ophthalmopathy progression within 18 months. Uncontrolled infection, other autoimmune disease, pregnancy or lactation excluded patients. The CDR3 totals 15 residues. Germline V gene lookup returns CDR1 MDHEN and CDR2 SYDVKM. The J segment lost 1 base and the V segment lost 7 bases, leaving 8 bases of the junction unmatched. What was amplified from RNA transcripts were TCR beta CDR3 regions. The HTBI primer set served for first-round RT-PCR of the TCR CDR3. In TCRdb, the multiplex PCR reads were re-called with MiXCR into one record per CDR3 protein. This table has approximately 510,000 distinct CDR3 sequences, less than 25% appearing once.

Sequencing was carried out using blood. The gene calls are TRBV28 and TRBJ1-1; 8 bases are shared with TRBD1. The receptor was isolated from a man aged 18 to 29 with Graves' hyperthyroidism. Written as DNA, the CDR3 is TGTGCCAGCAATGGGGACAGGCAAAAGAACACTGAAGCTTTCTTT. Amino acids: CASNGDRQKNTEAFF.